This T cell receptor beta chain was identified in a study of T-cell memory formation after mild COVID-19. The CDR3 sequence is 17 residues long. Unmatched junction bases numbered 7, after V lost 4 bases and J lost 0 bases. Germline values: CDR1 SGHRS, CDR2 YFSETQ. Study-level results: Mostly located in CM and EM were contracting CD4+ clones, with contracting CD8+ clones located in EMRA. Clones that got smaller from day 15 to 85 had even CD4/CD8, while clones growing later tipped toward CD4+. Memory sampled before infection contained some responding clones, suggesting cross-reactive memory joined.

TCRdb fed the 5' RACE reads into MiXCR, producing one record per CDR3 protein. The data show some 13,000 distinct CDR3 sequences, around 11% seen once. This clonotype was picked up one time. Its antigen is as yet unknown. The clonotype was recovered from an adult woman who had mild COVID-19 (a few samples of this study predate the infection). Cell type and time point are not known. The V gene is TRBV5-1, the J gene TRBJ2-7; TRBD2 matches at 13 bases. Input material: PBMCs or a T cell subset sorted from them (not recorded which). CDR3 protein: CASSGVGTSGASYEQYF. CDR3 DNA sequence: TGCGCCAGCAGCGGGGTCGGGACTAGCGGGGCCTCCTACGAGCAGTACTTC.